Sequencing of this T cell receptor (beta chain) was carried out in a study of shared clonotypes between healthy human individuals. Overall study: CD4 naive and CD4 memory each took three plates per donor, while CD8 naive took two and CD8 memory one.

Remarks on this clone: The antigen remains undetermined. The same CDR3 arises from other DNA sequences in this sample as well.

Naive-designated CD8 cells lacked CD45RO, were positively enriched for CCR7, and omitted terminally differentiated effector memory CD45RA+ cells. Assay used: immunoSEQ multiplex PCR; TCRdb lists only in-frame clones, some missing. The table records about 2.1 million clones, 90% to 95% of them present only once. With 6 bases removed from V and 2 bases from J, the gap between germline ends came to 11 bases. The V gene's germline CDR1 is MNHEY and CDR2 SMNVEV (reference sequence). The length of the CDR3 is 14 residues. Points from the study as a whole: The rarefaction results pointed to incomplete sorted-subset sequencing despite large depth.

The chain links TRBV27 to TRBJ1-5, with D unresolved. This clonotype was obtained from a man aged 18 to 30 in good health. Some clones in this sample may be carry-over from other donors' samples. Sequencing was performed on naive CD8+ T cells from PBMCs. CDR3 nucleotide sequence: TGTGCCAGCAGCCCCGGGGTCGGCAATCAGCCCCAGCATTTT. This encodes CASSPGVGNQPQHF.